The T cell receptor (beta chain) described here comes from a study of blood T cell repertoires in COVID-19. Study in general: Some COVID-19 samples were acute and others convalescent; all came from the United States, Italy and Spain. T cells, B-cell-depleted T cells, or PBMCs supplied cDNA or gDNA.

This CDR3 has 14 residues. Germline-derived CDR1 and CDR2 are LNHDA and SQIVND (reference sequence). Trimming stripped 4 bases from V and 5 bases from J, with 11 bases between. Assay used: immunoSEQ multiplex PCR; TCRdb lists only in-frame clones, some missing. The table lists approximately 240,000 clones, more than 60% of them singletons, with roughly 4.2% in the top ten. Material for sequencing was peripheral blood. The J gene is TRBJ1-4, the V gene TRBV19; D gene unclear. The TCR originated in a middle-aged woman with active or convalescent COVID-19. The DNA of the CDR3 is TGTGCCAGTAGTAGTCGGACTGGGAATGAAAAACTGTTTTTT. As protein: CASSSRTGNEKLFF.